The entry below describes one T cell receptor beta chain. The data were obtained in a study of blood T cell repertoires in COVID-19. Background on the study: Sites in the United States, Italy and Spain provided acute and convalescent COVID-19 samples.

Here immunoSEQ multiplex PCR was the method, and the copy in TCRdb shows in-frame clones only, minus some. The sample includes fewer than 150,000 clones, about 80% of them seen just once. The CDR3 spans 12 residues. V dropped 2 bases and J dropped 6 bases, with 4 bases sitting between them. The germline gives CDR1 SGHNT, CDR2 YENEEA. The sample comprised peripheral blood. The genes are TRBV11-3 and TRBJ2-2; no reliable D call. This TCR derives from a human donor in a cohort sampled during active COVID-19. In DNA, the CDR3 is TGTGCCAGCAGCTTATGGCCCGGGGAGCTGTTTTTT. Residues: CASSLWPGELFF.